This passage covers 8 T cell receptor beta chains from one sample sequenced in a study of OX40 agonist ivuxolimab in advanced cancers. Profiling relied on immunoSEQ multiplex PCR, and the TCRdb table lists in-frame clones only, not all of them. Seen here are fewer than 95,000 clones, approximately 92% observed once, and the top ten hold about 3.6%. This sample comprised CD4+ or CD8+ T cells sorted from blood, obtained in a trial of the OX40 agonist ivuxolimab. These receptors were collected from an adult with an advanced solid tumor such as melanoma, head and neck, liver or kidney cancer.

The rearrangement joins TRBV19 to TRBJ1-1, with 7 bases that match TRBD1. The ends lost 3 bases at V and 1 base at J; junction bases unmatched: 5. The CDR3 is 15 residues long. Germline CDR1 LNHDA, CDR2 SQIVND (reference sequence). The CDR3 nucleotides are TGTGCCAGTAGTATCCCCCGACAGGGGAACACTGAAGCTTTCTTT. As protein: CASSIPRQGNTEAFF. Complete variable domain (other parts from reference TRBV19 and TRBJ1-1): DGGITQSPKYLFRKEGQNVTLSCEQNLNHDAMYWYRQDPGQGLRLIYYSQIVNDFQKGDIAEGYSVSREKKESFPLTVTSAQKNPTAFYLCASSIPRQGNTEAFFGQGTRLTVV.

The V and J genes are TRBV5-1 and TRBJ2-6; D call uncertain. The CDR3 is 14 residues long. Germline V lookup: CDR1 SGHRS, CDR2 YFSETQ. The V end was cut by 6 bases, the J end by 0 bases, with 7 bases between. CDR3 sequence: CASTGFSGANVLTF. The DNA for the CDR3 is TGCGCCAGCACAGGTTTCTCTGGGGCCAACGTCCTGACTTTC.

The V call is TRBV6-4, the J call TRBJ1-4, with 9 bases fitting TRBD1. Germline V CDR1 and CDR2: MRHNA, SNTAGT. V lost 11 bases, J lost 8 bases, and 6 bases stayed unmatched. This CDR3 region has 12 residues. CDR3 region: CAGRTGEEKLFF. The CDR3 region has the DNA TGTGCCGGACGGACAGGGGAAGAAAAACTGTTTTTT.

The chain combines TRBV5-3 with TRBJ2-5; 8 bases are shared with TRBD1. TRBV5-3 is an open reading frame, and its role is uncertain. The CDR3 is made up of 17 amino acids. The V segment lost 4 bases and the J segment 0 bases; nucleotides outside the gene matches: 11. The DNA for the CDR3 is TGTGCCAGAAGCCCTACCTTGGACAGGGCAAACCAAGAGACCCAGTACTTC. It specifies CARSPTLDRANQETQYF.

This rearrangement joins TRBV6-5 to TRBJ1-2, with 8 bases fitting TRBD1. The V segment lost 2 bases and the J segment 4 bases; nucleotides outside the gene matches: 6. The CDR3 has 15 amino acids. Germline CDR1 and CDR2: MNHEY and SVGAGI. The CDR3 region has the DNA TGTGCCAGCAGTTACGGCGCAGGGGGCACCTATGGCTACACCTTC. As protein: CASSYGAGGTYGYTF.

The rearrangement uses TRBV10-3 and TRBJ2-2, with TRBD1 identical over 8 bases. Per the germline V gene, CDR1 is ENHRY and CDR2 is SYGVKD. The CDR3 contains 20 residues. The trim removed 9 bases at V and 0 bases at J, leaving 21 bases unmatched. CDR3 loop: CAIEGPTGQGRLANTGELFF. The CDR3 region has the DNA TGTGCCATTGAGGGCCCTACCGGACAGGGCCGACTCGCGAACACCGGGGAGCTGTTTTTT.

The chain combines TRBV2 with TRBJ1-2; D unclear. CDR3 size: 16 residues. V was clipped by 3 bases and J by 0 bases, with 14 bases between them. CDR1 is SNHLY and CDR2 is FYNNEI in the germline V gene. CDR3 amino acids: CASSDHRAIANYGYTF. In DNA, the CDR3 is TGTGCCAGCAGTGACCATAGGGCGATAGCTAACTATGGCTACACCTTC. Filled out from reference TRBV2 and TRBJ1-2, the complete variable domain reads EPEVTQTPSHQVTQMGQEVILRCVPISNHLYFYWYRQILGQKVEFLVSFYNNEISEKSEIFDDQFSVERPDGSNFTLKIRSTKLEDSAMYFCASSDHRAIANYGYTFGSGTRLTVV.

The genes are TRBV4-3 and TRBJ2-7; a weak D match, TRBD1 (5 bases). V lost 4 bases and J lost 2, with 15 bases in between. CDR1 and CDR2 (germline): LGHNA, YSLEER. The length of the CDR3 is 15 residues. Here the CDR3 DNA reads TGCGCCAGCAGCCCGAGTAGCCAGGGAACCTACGAGCAGTACTTC. Translated: CASSPSSQGTYEQYF.